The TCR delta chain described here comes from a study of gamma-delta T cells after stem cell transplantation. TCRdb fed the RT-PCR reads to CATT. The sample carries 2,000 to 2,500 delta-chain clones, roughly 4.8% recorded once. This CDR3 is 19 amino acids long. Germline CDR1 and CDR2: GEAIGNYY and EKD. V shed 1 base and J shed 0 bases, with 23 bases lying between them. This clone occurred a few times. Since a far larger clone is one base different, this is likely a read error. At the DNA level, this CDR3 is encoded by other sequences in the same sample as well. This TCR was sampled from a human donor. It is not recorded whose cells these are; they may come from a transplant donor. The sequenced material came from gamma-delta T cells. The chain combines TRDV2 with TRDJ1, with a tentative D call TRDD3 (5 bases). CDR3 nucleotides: TGTGCCTGTGACACTCTCACTCGAACCGGGGAGTCGTACACCGATAAACTCATCTTT. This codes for CACDTLTRTGESYTDKLIF.